These T cell receptor beta chains were read from a single sample in a study of blood T cell repertoires in COVID-19. Method: immunoSEQ multiplex PCR; TCRdb's copy keeps in-frame clones and lacks some. The table includes 450,000 or so clones, about 91% detected once. Input material: peripheral blood. The receptors were sampled from a woman between 35 and 50 years old with COVID-19, enrolled during active disease. Each CDR3 is given without its conserved first and last residue. Fields, in order: V gene, J gene, clone size, CDR3 protein. The size of a clone is reported for some rows only, either as once, few or many, or as a class for expanded clones.

TRBV6-5	TRBJ1-2	-	ASSYSRDYGYT
TRBV5-6	TRBJ1-2	-	ASSLEGRELTYT
TRBV24-1	TRBJ2-5	once	ATSEGLAGVRETQY
TRBV2	TRBJ1-4	-	ASSSQGATNEKLF
TRBV7-8	TRBJ1-4	-	ASSLVLSREKLF
TRBV7-9	TRBJ1-6	-	ASSFRDSPNSPLH
TRBV3-1/TRBV3-2	TRBJ2-6	-	ASSHGQGAGGANVLT
TRBV5-5	TRBJ1-3	-	ASSPGQRSGNTIY
TRBV7-2	TRBJ1-5	once	ASSLYSGTGSNQPQH
TRBV7-2	TRBJ2-5	-	ASSRPPGETQY
TRBV9	TRBJ1-2	once	ASSVGDRLIYGYT
TRBV27	TRBJ2-7	-	ASSPKTGLAYEQY
TRBV9	TRBJ1-1	-	ASSVGGRQVTEAF
TRBV4-2	TRBJ1-2	few	ASSRSGTVNYGYT
TRBV15	TRBJ1-2	-	ATKIGAHGHYGYT
TRBV2	TRBJ2-3	-	ASSDRRRGGTDTQY
TRBV19	TRBJ1-6	-	ATGTSSYNSPLH
TRBV9	TRBJ2-1	-	ASSVGAGGPTHEQF
TRBV28	TRBJ1-1	-	ASSFKRRNTEAF
TRBV5-1	TRBJ1-4	-	ASSFLSTGENEKLF
TRBV30	TRBJ2-1	-	ACQRGGMGSYNEQF
TRBV11-2	TRBJ1-4	many	ASSPTGADEKLF
TRBV7-2	TRBJ2-5	-	ASSLSPGWETQY
TRBV19	TRBJ2-1	-	ASSTLAGGRSSYNEQF
TRBV7-2	TRBJ1-4	-	ASSLGGQGGLTNEKLF
TRBV4-3	TRBJ2-7	-	ASSHSRGPYEQY
TRBV19	TRBJ2-2	-	ASSIEAGGRGSTGELF
TRBV2	TRBJ1-5	-	ASTGQGGHQPQH
TRBV4-1	TRBJ1-4	-	ASSRGQGTTNEKLF
TRBV12-5	TRBJ2-5	once	ASGLGTDSETQY
TRBV2	TRBJ1-6	-	ASTGDRDNSPLH
TRBV7-2	TRBJ2-1	-	ASTPMRAGDYNEQF
TRBV7-2	TRBJ1-2	-	ASSLRQGAEGYT
TRBV19	TRBJ1-1	-	ASSSTGGITEAF
TRBV7-2	TRBJ1-5	-	ASSLNAGPNQPQH
TRBV6-2/TRBV6-3	TRBJ1-2	-	ASSYSTDRANYGYT
TRBV5-6	TRBJ2-2	-	ASSLGSTGELF
TRBV19	TRBJ2-7	-	ASSTGMGQTYEQY
TRBV3-1/TRBV3-2	TRBJ2-3	-	ASSQGDFTGGTDTQY
TRBV5-6	TRBJ2-5	-	ASSLAVETQY
TRBV7-2	TRBJ1-1	-	ASSLLGRRAF
TRBV6-5	TRBJ1-5	-	ASRGQFNQPQH
TRBV30	TRBJ1-5	-	AWSVGGNQPQH
TRBV5-1	TRBJ1-1	-	ASRNRAEAF
TRBV5-1	TRBJ2-3	once	ASSLGLGGTDTQY
TRBV9	TRBJ2-1	-	ASSALAGGYNEQF
TRBV4-3	TRBJ1-1	-	ASSQVGLQSNTEAF
TRBV6-5	TRBJ2-7	once	ASSDQGAYEQY
TRBV3-1/TRBV3-2	TRBJ1-6	-	ASSRDIYNSPLH
TRBV6-6	TRBJ2-7	-	ASSFGRANIPYEQY